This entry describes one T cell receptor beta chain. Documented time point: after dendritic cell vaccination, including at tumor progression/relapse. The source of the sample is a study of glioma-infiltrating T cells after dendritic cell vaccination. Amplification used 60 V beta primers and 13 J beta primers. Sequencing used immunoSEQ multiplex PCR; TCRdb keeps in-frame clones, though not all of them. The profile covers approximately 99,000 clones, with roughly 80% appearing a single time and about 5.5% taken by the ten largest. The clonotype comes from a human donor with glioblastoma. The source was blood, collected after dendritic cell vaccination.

This chain's CDR3 is CASTTQGSPLHF. CDR3 in DNA: TGTGCCAGCACCACCCAGGGTTCACCCCTCCACTTT. The V and J genes are TRBV7-9 and TRBJ1-6; perhaps TRBD1 as D (5 bases). CDR1 is SEHNR, CDR2 FQNEAQ, per germline (reference sequence). The CDR3 loop spans 12 amino acids. The germline V and J ends were trimmed by 7 bases and 9 bases, with 10 bases remaining between them.